This T cell receptor beta chain was sequenced in a study of cytotoxic CD8 clonotypes in ibrutinib-treated CLL. Broader study findings: Baseline levels of clonality went above those of age-matched healthy donors and moved with circulating CD8+ T-cell counts.

The table came from immunoSEQ multiplex PCR; TCRdb's copy has only in-frame clones and leaves some out. The top ten hold approximately 7.7% of the sample, which has about 68,000 clones, more than 70% seen once. In the case of this clone: The antigen is not known.

This CDR3 comprises 15 residues. V lost 6 bases and J 4 bases, leaving 16 bases between the germline ends. CDR1 SGHRS and CDR2 YFSETQ come from the germline V gene. The sample in question was PBMCs, obtained at disease progression, from a patient treated with ibrutinib. The origin of this receptor is a human donor with chronic lymphocytic leukemia. The chain employs TRBV5-1 and TRBJ2-2, with D maybe TRBD2 (5 bases). The CDR3 DNA reads TGCGCCAGCAATGGGGAGCCCTTGCTCACCGGGGAGCTGTTTTTT. Protein sequence: CASNGEPLLTGELFF. Variable domain in full (rest from reference TRBV5-1 and TRBJ2-2): KAGVTQTPRYLIKTRGQQVTLSCSPISGHRSVSWYQQTPGQGLQFLFEYFSETQRNKGNFPGRFSGRQFSNSRSEMNVSTLELGDSALYLCASNGEPLLTGELFFGEGSRLTVL.